This TCR beta chain was identified during a study of blood T cells in healthy people across ages. The table lists this clonotype with many counts. Its target is not known. The CDR3 extends over 11 amino acids. The V gene's germline CDR1 is SQVTM and CDR2 ANQGSEA. V was shortened by 4 bases and J by 2 bases, with 5 bases between the two germline ends. Findings of the study overall: Strongly correlated with naive T cell percentage was TCR beta diversity.

A J-beta primer mix and a sample-barcoded 5' primer were used in a second PCR of about 6 to 12 cycles. One entry per CDR3 protein results from TCRdb running MiXCR on the 5' RACE reads. The data show about 290,000 distinct CDR3 sequences, 25% to 30% seen once. V is TRBV29-1 and J is TRBJ2-5; D call uncertain. This clonotype was obtained from a woman between 70 and 85 years old in good health. The specimen was blood. This CDR3 reads CSVVEQETQYF. The CDR3 DNA sequence: TGCAGCGTTGTAGAGCAAGAGACCCAGTACTTC.